A selection of T cell receptor beta chains follows, all from one sample in a study of radiation and T cells in renal cell carcinoma. Here immunoSEQ multiplex PCR was the method, and the copy in TCRdb shows in-frame clones only, minus some. The data hold some 100,000 clones, with over 65% observed a single time. Sequencing used blood, obtained from a patient whose treatment included radiotherapy and nephrectomy. These receptors all come from a man aged 60-69 years with renal cell carcinoma. CDR3s include the opening cysteine and the closing phenylalanine or tryptophan. The D gene is left open where the match is weak. Some rows have no size entry. The others give once, few or many, or a class for an expanded clone.

clone_size j_call d_call v_call cdr3_nt cdr3_aa
few TRBJ2-2 TRBD2 TRBV28 TGTGCCAGCAGTTTAGGCGGGAGTTTCTGGGACACCGGGGAGCTGTTTTTT CASSLGGSFWDTGELFF
many TRBJ2-7 NA TRBV12-1 TGTGCCAGCAGCCTGAGGGGGGAGCAGTACTTC CASSLRGEQYF
few TRBJ1-2 NA TRBV5-4 TGTGCCAGCAGCTTGATCGGCCGCCTCGGGGGGGGCTACACCTTC CASSLIGRLGGGYTF
few TRBJ2-1 TRBD2 TRBV9 TGTGCCAGCAGCCCTACGGGTAGCGGGCACTCCTACAATGAGCAGTTCTTC CASSPTGSGHSYNEQFF
few TRBJ2-1 TRBD2 TRBV10-3 TGTGCCATCGGGACTAGCGGCAACAATGAGCAGTTCTTC CAIGTSGNNEQFF
once TRBJ1-5 TRBD1 TRBV7-2 TGTGCCAGCAGCGCTCGAGGGGGCCCCAATCAGCCCCAGCATTTT CASSARGGPNQPQHF
NA TRBJ2-7 NA TRBV7-2 TGTGCCAGCAGCTTAGCGGAGGACTACGAGCAGTACTTC CASSLAEDYEQYF
NA TRBJ2-7 TRBD2 TRBV19 TGTGCCACCGGGGAGGGGTACGAGCAGTACTTC CATGEGYEQYF
few TRBJ2-7 NA TRBV4-1 TGCGCCAGCAGCCAAATGTCGGCAGGGGACGAGCAGTACTTC CASSQMSAGDEQYF
NA TRBJ1-4 NA TRBV7-9 TGTGCCAGCAGCCGCCGTGGGACCCAAGCTTATGAAAAACTGTTTTTT CASSRRGTQAYEKLFF
few TRBJ2-7 NA TRBV6-1 TGTGCCAGCTCCGAGACAATGAGTATCGAGCAGTACTTC CASSETMSIEQYF
NA TRBJ2-1 NA TRBV6-5 TGTGCCAGCAGTTACTCGACATCTGGTGACAATGAGCAGTTCTTC CASSYSTSGDNEQFF
few TRBJ1-5 NA TRBV10-3 TGTGCCATCAGTGAGTCGCTGAGTCAGCCCCAGCATTTT CAISESLSQPQHF
NA TRBJ2-7 NA TRBV7-9 TGTGCCAGCAGCCTAATGGCTAGCTCCTACGAGCAGTACTTC CASSLMASSYEQYF
few TRBJ1-4 NA TRBV2 TGTGCCAGCATCAGGGTCGACAGTCAAGGGGAAAAACTGTTTTTT CASIRVDSQGEKLFF
NA TRBJ2-2 NA TRBV11-2 TGTGCCAGCAGCCCCGAGAGTTTCGGGGAGCTGTTTTTT CASSPESFGELFF
NA TRBJ2-1 NA TRBV5-1 TGCGCCAGCAGCTTGGAGGGGGGCTCCTACAATGAGCAGTTCTTC CASSLEGGSYNEQFF
NA TRBJ2-7 NA TRBV15 TGTGCCACCAGCAGAGTCGGCGGCACACACTACGAGCAGTACTTC CATSRVGGTHYEQYF
NA TRBJ2-1 TRBD2 TRBV9 TGTGCCAGCAGCGTAGGGGGCGGGAGCTCCTACAATGAGCAGTTCTTC CASSVGGGSSYNEQFF
NA TRBJ2-7 NA TRBV7-9 TGTGCCAGCAGCTTACCAGAGACCTACGAGCAGTACTTC CASSLPETYEQYF
NA TRBJ2-3 NA TRBV5-6 TGTGCCAGCAGCTGGGGTGGAGATACGCAGTATTTT CASSWGGDTQYF
NA TRBJ1-5 NA TRBV28 TGTGCCAGCAGTTTACCGGGGAGGGACAATCAGCCCCAGCATTTT CASSLPGRDNQPQHF
NA TRBJ2-1 NA TRBV27 TGTGCCAGCAGTTTATGGTACGGGACTGATTACAATGAGCAGTTCTTC CASSLWYGTDYNEQFF
NA TRBJ2-3 NA TRBV29-1 TGCAGCGCTCGGAGCGGTCTCACAGATACGCAGTATTTT CSARSGLTDTQYF
NA TRBJ2-7 NA TRBV9 TGTGCCAGCAGCGTAGATGCTCTTTCCAGGGGCGAGCAGTACTTC CASSVDALSRGEQYF
once TRBJ2-7 TRBD1 TRBV28 TGTGCCAGCAGTTCCCCTAGACAGGGCACCTACGAGCAGTACTTC CASSSPRQGTYEQYF
NA TRBJ2-5 TRBD2 TRBV27 TGTGCCAGCAGGAGGGAGGGCCAGGTGGCGACCCAGTACTTC CASRREGQVATQYF
NA TRBJ2-1 NA TRBV10-3 TGTGCCATCAGCGGGAGAGGGCTCTACAATGAGCAGTTCTTC CAISGRGLYNEQFF
NA TRBJ2-7 NA TRBV30 TGTGCCTGGGTTTCACCCTCATTCTACGAGCAGTACTTC CAWVSPSFYEQYF
NA TRBJ1-2 TRBD1 TRBV5-4 TGTGCCAGCAGCCAAGGGGCGAGACAGGGTCTTTCAGACACCTTC CASSQGARQGLSDTF